This T cell receptor (beta chain) appears in the sequencing data of a study of blood T cells in healthy people across ages. Germline V gene lookup returns CDR1 MDHEN and CDR2 SYDVKM. The CDR3 contains 16 residues. V dropped 3 bases and J dropped 8 bases, with 21 bases sitting between them. A second PCR, run for roughly 6 to 11 cycles, used a sample-barcoded 5' primer plus a J-beta primer mix. Via MiXCR, TCRdb re-called the 5' RACE reads, giving one row per CDR3 protein. Here the sample spans hundreds of thousands of distinct CDR3 sequences, around 25% being singletons. The same sample was also studied in work on T cells of mothers and their children. This second report adds: The extracted RNA was employed in its entirety for cDNA synthesis, at around 1.6 ug per 15 ul. In related and unrelated pairs alike, thymic selection shapes TCR recombination output, with inherited differences minor.

The chain employs TRBV28 and TRBJ2-3; tentatively, D is TRBD2 (8 bases). Sequencing input: blood. This TCR came from a boy between 10 and 17 years old in good health. CDR3 sequence: CASSFRAGGGGGTQYF. The CDR3 DNA sequence: TGTGCCAGCAGTTTCCGCGCGGGAGGAGGGGGCGGTACGCAGTATTTT. Looking up the rest from reference TRBV28 and TRBJ2-3 gives the full variable domain: DVKVTQSSRYLVKRTGEKVFLECVQDMDHENMFWYRQDPGLGLRLIYFSYDVKMKEKGDIPEGYSVSREKKERFSLILESASTNQTSMYLCASSFRAGGGGGTQYFGPGTRLTVL.